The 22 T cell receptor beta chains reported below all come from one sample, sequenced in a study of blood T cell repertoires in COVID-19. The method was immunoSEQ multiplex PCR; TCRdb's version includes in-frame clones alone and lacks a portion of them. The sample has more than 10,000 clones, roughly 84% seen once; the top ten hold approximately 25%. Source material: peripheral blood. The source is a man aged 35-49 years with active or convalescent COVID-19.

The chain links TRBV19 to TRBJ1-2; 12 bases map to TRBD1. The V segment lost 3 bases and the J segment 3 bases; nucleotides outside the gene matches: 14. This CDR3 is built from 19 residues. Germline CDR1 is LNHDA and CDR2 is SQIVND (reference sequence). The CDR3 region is CASSITSGTGGAEYYGYTF. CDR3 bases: TGTGCCAGTAGTATTACGTCCGGGACAGGGGGCGCGGAGTACTATGGCTACACCTTC.

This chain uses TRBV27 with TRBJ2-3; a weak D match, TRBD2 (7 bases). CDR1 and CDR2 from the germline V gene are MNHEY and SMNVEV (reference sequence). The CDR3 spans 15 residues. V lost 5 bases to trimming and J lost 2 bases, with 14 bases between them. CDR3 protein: CASSTFGGPTDTQYF. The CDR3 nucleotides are TGTGCCAGCAGTACCTTCGGGGGGCCCACAGATACGCAGTATTTT.

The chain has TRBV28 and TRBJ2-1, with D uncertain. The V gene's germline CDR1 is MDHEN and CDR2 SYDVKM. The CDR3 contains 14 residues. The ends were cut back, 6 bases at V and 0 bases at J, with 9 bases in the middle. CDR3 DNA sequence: TGTGCCAGCAGGGAACAGAGCTCCTACAATGAGCAGTTCTTC. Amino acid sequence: CASREQSSYNEQFF.

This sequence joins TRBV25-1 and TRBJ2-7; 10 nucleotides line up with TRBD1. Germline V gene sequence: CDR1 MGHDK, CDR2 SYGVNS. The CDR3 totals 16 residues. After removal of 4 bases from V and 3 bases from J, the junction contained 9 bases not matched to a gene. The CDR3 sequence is CASSGALRDRGYEQYF. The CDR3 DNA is TGTGCCAGCAGTGGGGCGTTACGGGACAGGGGCTACGAGCAGTACTTC.

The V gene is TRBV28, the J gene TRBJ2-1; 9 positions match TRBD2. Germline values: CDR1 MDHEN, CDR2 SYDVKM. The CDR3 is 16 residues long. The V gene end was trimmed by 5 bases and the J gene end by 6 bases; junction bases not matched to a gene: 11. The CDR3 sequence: CASSPPRAGGLNEQFF. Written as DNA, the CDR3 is TGTGCCAGCAGTCCCCCCCGGGCGGGGGGGCTCAATGAGCAGTTCTTC.

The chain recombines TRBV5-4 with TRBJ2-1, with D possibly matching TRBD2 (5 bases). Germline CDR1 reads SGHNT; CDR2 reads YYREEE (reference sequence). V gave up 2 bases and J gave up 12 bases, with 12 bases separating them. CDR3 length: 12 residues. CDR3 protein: CASSLGGSGQFF. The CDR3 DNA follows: TGTGCCAGCAGCTTAGGTGGGAGCGGGCAGTTCTTC.

As DNA, the CDR3 is TGTGCCAGTAGTATAGGCGGGCAGAGGAATCAGCCCCAGCATTTT. Translation: CASSIGGQRNQPQHF. The chain links TRBV19 to TRBJ1-5; D is unclear. V was cut by 1 base and J by 4 bases, with 11 bases left in between. CDR1 is LNHDA and CDR2 is SQIVND in the germline V gene (reference sequence). The CDR3 is 15 residues long.

CDR3 nucleotide sequence: TGTGCCAGCAGCGCCCGTACTAGCGGGAGCAGCGCAGATACGCAGTATTTT. The encoded protein is CASSARTSGSSADTQYF. The chain is built from TRBV7-2 and TRBJ2-3; 11 bases agree with TRBD2. Germline CDR1 reads SGHTA; CDR2 reads FQGNSA. The CDR3 covers 17 residues. With V trimmed by 5 bases and J by 4 bases, 11 bases remained unmatched.

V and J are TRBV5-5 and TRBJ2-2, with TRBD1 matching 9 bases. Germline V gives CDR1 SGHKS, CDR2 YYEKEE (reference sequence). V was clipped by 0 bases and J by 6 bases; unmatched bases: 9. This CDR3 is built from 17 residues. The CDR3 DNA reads TGTGCCAGCAGCTTGGCCGGGGGACAGGGACCGGCCGGGGAGCTGTTTTTT. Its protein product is CASSLAGGQGPAGELFF. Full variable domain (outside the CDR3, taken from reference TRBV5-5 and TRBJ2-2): DAGVTQSPTHLIKTRGQQVTLRCSPISGHKSVSWYQQVLGQGPQFIFQYYEKEERGRGNFPDRFSARQFPNYSSELNVNALLLGDSALYLCASSLAGGQGPAGELFFGEGSRLTVL.

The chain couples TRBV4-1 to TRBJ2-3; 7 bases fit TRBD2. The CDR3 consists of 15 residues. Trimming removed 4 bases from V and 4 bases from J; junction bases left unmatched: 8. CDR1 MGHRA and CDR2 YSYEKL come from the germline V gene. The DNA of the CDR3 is TGCGCCAGCAGCCTCGGGACTAATCGTCCAGATACGCAGTATTTT. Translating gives CASSLGTNRPDTQYF.

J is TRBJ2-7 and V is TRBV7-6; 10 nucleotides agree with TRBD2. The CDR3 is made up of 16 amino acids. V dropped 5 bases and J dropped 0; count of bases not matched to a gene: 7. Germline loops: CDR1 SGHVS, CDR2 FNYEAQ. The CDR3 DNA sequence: TGTGCCAGCAGCCCTCAGACTAGCGGGCCCTCCTACGAGCAGTACTTC. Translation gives CASSPQTSGPSYEQYF. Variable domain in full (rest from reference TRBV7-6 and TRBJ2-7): GAGVSQSPRYKVTKRGQDVALRCDPISGHVSLYWYRQALGQGPEFLTYFNYEAQQDKSGLPNDRFSAERPEGSISTLTIQRTEQRDSAMYRCASSPQTSGPSYEQYFGPGTRLTVT.

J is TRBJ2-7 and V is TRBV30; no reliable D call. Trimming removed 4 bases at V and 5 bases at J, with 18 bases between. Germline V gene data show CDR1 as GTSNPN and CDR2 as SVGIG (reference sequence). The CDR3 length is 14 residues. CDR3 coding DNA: TGTGCCTGGACGAGCAGGTCGACGGTGGACGAGCAGTACTTC. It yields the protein CAWTSRSTVDEQYF.

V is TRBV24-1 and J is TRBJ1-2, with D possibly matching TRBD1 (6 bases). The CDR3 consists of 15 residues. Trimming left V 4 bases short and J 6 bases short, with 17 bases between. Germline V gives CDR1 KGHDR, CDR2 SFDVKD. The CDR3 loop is CATSDSPGQTHGYTF. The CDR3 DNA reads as TGTGCCACCAGTGACTCACCGGGACAAACCCATGGCTACACCTTC.

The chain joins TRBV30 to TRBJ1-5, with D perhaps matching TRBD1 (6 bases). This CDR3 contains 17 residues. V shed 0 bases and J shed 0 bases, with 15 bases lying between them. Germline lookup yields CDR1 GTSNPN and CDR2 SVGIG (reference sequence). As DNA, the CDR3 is TGTGCCTGGAGTGTGGGACGGACAGACTATAGCAATCAGCCCCAGCATTTT. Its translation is CAWSVGRTDYSNQPQHF.

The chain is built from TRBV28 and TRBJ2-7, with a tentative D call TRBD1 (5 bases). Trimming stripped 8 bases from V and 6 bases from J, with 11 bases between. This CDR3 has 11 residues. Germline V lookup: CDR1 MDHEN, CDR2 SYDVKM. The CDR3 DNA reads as TGTGCCAGCTCACAGGCCTCCGAGCAGTACTTC. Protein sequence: CASSQASEQYF.

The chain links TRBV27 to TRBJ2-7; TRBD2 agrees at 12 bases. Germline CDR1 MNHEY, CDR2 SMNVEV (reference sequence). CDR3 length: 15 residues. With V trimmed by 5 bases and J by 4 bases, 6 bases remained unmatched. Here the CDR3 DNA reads TGTGCCAGCAGTCTTCGACTAGCGGGGGAGTACGAGCAGTACTTC. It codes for CASSLRLAGEYEQYF.

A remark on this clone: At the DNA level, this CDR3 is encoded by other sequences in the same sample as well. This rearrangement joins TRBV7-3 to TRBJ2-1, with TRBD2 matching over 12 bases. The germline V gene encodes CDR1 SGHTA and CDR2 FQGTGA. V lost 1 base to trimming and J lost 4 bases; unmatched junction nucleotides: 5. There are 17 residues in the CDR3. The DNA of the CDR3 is TGTGCCAGCAGCTTAAGTGCTAGCGGGAGGGGGTACAATGAGCAGTTCTTC. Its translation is CASSLSASGRGYNEQFF.

The CDR3 loop reads CASSYEQGGNSPLHF. CDR3 DNA sequence: TGTGCCAGCAGTTACGAACAGGGGGGTAATTCACCCCTCCACTTT. The chain employs TRBV6-5 and TRBJ1-6; 8 bases are a match to TRBD1. Germline loops: CDR1 MNHEY, CDR2 SVGAGI. The CDR3 spans 15 residues. J was trimmed by 6 bases and V by 2 bases; bases with no gene match: 3.

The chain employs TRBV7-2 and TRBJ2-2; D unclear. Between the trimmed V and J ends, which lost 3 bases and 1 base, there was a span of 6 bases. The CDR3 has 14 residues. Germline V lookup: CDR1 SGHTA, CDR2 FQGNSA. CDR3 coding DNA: TGTGCCAGCAGCTTCGGTCGGAACACCGGGGAGCTGTTTTTT. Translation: CASSFGRNTGELFF.

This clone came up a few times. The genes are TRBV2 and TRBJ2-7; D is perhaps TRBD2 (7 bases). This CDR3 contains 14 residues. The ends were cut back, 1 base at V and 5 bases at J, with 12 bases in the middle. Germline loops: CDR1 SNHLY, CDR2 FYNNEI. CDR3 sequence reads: CASSEDREGNEQYF. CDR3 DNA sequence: TGTGCCAGCAGTGAAGACAGGGAGGGGAACGAGCAGTACTTC. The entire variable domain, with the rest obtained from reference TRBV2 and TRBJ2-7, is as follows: EPEVTQTPSHQVTQMGQEVILRCVPISNHLYFYWYRQILGQKVEFLVSFYNNEISEKSEIFDDQFSVERPDGSNFTLKIRSTKLEDSAMYFCASSEDREGNEQYFGPGTRLTVT.

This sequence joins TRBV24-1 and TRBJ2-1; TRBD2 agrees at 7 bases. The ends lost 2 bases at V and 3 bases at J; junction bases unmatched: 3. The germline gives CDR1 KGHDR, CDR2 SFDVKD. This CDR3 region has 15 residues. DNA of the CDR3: TGTGCCACCAGTGATTCCGCTAGCGGCTACAATGAGCAGTTCTTC. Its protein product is CATSDSASGYNEQFF.

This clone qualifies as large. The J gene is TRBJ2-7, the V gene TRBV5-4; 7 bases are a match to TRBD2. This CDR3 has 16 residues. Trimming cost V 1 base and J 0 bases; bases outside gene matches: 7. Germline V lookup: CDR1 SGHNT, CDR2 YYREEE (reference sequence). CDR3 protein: CASSLWGGRSSYEQYF. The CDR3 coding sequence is TGTGCCAGCAGCTTGTGGGGGGGAAGGAGCTCCTACGAGCAGTACTTC.